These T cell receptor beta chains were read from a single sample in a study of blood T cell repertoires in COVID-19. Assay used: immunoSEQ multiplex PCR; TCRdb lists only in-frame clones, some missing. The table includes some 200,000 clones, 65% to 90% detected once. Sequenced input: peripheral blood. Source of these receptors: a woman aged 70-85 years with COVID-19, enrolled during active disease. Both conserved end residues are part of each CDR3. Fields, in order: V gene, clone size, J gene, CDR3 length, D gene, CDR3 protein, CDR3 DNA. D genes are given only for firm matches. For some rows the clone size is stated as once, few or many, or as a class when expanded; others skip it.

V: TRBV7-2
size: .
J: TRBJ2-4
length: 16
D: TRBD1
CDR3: CASSLATGFVKNIQYF
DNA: TGTGCCAGCAGCTTAGCGACAGGGTTCGTCAAAAACATTCAGTACTTC

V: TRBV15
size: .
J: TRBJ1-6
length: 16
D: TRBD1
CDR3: CATSRGAGGVWSPLHF
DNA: TGTGCCACCAGCAGAGGGGCAGGGGGCGTTTGGTCACCCCTCCACTTT

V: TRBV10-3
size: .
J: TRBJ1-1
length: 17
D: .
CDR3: CAISESTGKGLNTEAFF
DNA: TGTGCCATCAGTGAGTCGACAGGTAAAGGACTTAACACTGAAGCTTTCTTT

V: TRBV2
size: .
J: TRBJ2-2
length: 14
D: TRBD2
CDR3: CASSVAAGLGELFF
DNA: TGTGCCAGCAGTGTGGCAGCGGGGCTCGGGGAGCTGTTTTTT

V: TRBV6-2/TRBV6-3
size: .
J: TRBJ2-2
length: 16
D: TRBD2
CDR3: CASSPRLAGVTGELFF
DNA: TGTGCCAGCAGTCCCAGACTAGCGGGAGTAACCGGGGAGCTGTTTTTT

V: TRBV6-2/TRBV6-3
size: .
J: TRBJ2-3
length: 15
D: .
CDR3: CASSYSGEGTDTQYF
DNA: TGTGCCAGCAGTTACTCGGGGGAGGGCACAGATACGCAGTATTTT

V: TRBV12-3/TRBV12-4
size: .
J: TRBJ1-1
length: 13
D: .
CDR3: CASYTALNTEAFF
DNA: TGTGCCAGCTACACAGCCTTGAACACTGAAGCTTTCTTT

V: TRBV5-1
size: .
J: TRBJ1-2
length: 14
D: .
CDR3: CASSLDTGNYGYTF
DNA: TGCGCCAGCAGCTTAGATACAGGAAACTATGGCTACACCTTC

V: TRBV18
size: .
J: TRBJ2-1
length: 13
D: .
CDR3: CASSRDMNLEQFF
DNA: TGTGCCAGCTCACGGGACATGAATCTTGAGCAGTTCTTC

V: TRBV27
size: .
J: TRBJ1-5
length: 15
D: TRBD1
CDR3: CASSFVGQQNQPQHF
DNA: TGTGCCAGCAGTTTTGTGGGACAGCAAAATCAGCCCCAGCATTTT

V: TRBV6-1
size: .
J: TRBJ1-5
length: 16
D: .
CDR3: CASSEGGLRSNQPQHF
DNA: TGTGCCAGCAGTGAAGGTGGTCTTCGGAGCAATCAGCCCCAGCATTTT

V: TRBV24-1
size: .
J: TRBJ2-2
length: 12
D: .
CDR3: CATVSRTGELFF
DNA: TGTGCCACCGTTTCGAGGACCGGGGAGCTGTTTTTT

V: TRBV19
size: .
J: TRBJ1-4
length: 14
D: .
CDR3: CASSISVSSEKLFF
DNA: TGTGCCAGTAGTATTTCCGTCTCGAGTGAAAAACTGTTTTTT

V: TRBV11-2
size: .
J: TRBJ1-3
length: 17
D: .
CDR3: CASSNPTPGNSGNTIYF
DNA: TGTGCCAGCAGCAACCCAACACCGGGAAACTCTGGAAACACCATATATTTT

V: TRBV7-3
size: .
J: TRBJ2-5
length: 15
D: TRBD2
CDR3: CASSLVAGAPETQYF
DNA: TGTGCCAGCAGCTTGGTAGCGGGGGCCCCGGAGACCCAGTACTTC

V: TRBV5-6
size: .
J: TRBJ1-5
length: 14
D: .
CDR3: CASSLGGRVQPQHF
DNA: TGTGCCAGCAGCTTGGGGGGGCGCGTTCAGCCCCAGCATTTT

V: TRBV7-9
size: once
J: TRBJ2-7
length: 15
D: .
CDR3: CASSSPGTDSYEQYF
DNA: TGTGCCAGCAGCTCACCCGGGACTGACTCCTACGAGCAGTACTTC

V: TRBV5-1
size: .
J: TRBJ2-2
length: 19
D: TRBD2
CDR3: CASSPEGEYSGSGTGELFF
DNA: TGCGCCAGCAGCCCAGAAGGGGAATATAGCGGGAGTGGAACCGGGGAGCTGTTTTTT

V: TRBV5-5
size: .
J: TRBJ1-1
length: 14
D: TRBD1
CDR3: CASSLRDRNTEAFF
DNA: TGTGCCAGCAGCTTGCGGGACAGGAACACTGAAGCTTTCTTT

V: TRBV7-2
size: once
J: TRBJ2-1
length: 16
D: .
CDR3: CASSLSSGAPYNEQFF
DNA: TGTGCCAGCAGCTTATCTTCAGGGGCCCCCTACAATGAGCAGTTCTTC

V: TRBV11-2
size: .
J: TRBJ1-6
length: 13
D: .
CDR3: CASSSTSNSPLHF
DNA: TGTGCCAGCAGCTCCACTTCGAATTCACCCCTCCACTTT

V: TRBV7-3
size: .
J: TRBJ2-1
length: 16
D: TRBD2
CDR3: CASSPPGLATYNEQFF
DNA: TGTGCCAGCAGCCCCCCGGGACTAGCGACCTACAATGAGCAGTTCTTC

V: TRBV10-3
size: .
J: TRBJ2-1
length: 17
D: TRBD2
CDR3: CAISALVSGGTNNEQFF
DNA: TGTGCCATCAGTGCACTAGTTAGCGGGGGGACAAACAATGAGCAGTTCTTC

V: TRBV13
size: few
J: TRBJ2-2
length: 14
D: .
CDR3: CASSFTGLTGELFF
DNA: TGTGCCAGCAGCTTTACTGGACTCACCGGGGAGCTGTTTTTT

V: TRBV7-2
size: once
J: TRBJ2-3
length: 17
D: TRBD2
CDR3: CASSLGSGGARADTQYF
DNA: TGTGCCAGCAGCTTAGGGAGCGGGGGGGCCAGGGCAGATACGCAGTATTTT

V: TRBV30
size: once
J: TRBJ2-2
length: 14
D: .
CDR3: CAWSVLPGSGELFF
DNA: TGTGCCTGGAGTGTACTCCCCGGGTCCGGGGAGCTGTTTTTT

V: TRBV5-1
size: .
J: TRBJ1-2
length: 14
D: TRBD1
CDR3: CASSPPGDSYGYTF
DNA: TGCGCCAGCAGCCCTCCTGGGGACAGCTATGGCTACACCTTC

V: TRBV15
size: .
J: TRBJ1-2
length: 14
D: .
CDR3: CATSGLGRGYGYTF
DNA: TGTGCCACCAGCGGGCTTGGCAGGGGCTATGGCTACACCTTC

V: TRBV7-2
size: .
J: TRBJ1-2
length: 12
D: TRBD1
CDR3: CASSYGGGGDTF
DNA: TGTGCCAGCAGCTACGGAGGGGGCGGGGACACCTTC

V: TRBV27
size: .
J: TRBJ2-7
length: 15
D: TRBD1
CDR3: CASSSVGQGLGEQYF
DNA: TGTGCCAGCAGTTCTGTGGGACAGGGATTAGGCGAGCAGTACTTC

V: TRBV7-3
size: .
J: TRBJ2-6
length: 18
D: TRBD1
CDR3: CASSLLGQGHSGANVLTF
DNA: TGTGCCAGCAGCTTATTAGGACAGGGCCACTCTGGGGCCAACGTCCTGACTTTC

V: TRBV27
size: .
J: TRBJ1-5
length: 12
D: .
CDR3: CASSSWPQPQHF
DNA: TGTGCCAGCAGCTCCTGGCCCCAGCCCCAGCATTTT

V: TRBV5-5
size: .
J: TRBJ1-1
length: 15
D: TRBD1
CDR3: CASSSGTGGRTEAFF
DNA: TGTGCCAGCAGCTCCGGGACAGGGGGTCGGACTGAAGCTTTCTTT

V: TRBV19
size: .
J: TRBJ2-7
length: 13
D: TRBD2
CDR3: CASRLAGVGEQYF
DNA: TGTGCCAGTAGACTAGCGGGGGTTGGCGAGCAGTACTTC

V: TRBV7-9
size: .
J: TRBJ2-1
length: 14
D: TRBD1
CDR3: CASSARGPEGEQFF
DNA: TGTGCCAGCAGCGCAAGGGGGCCAGAGGGTGAGCAGTTCTTC

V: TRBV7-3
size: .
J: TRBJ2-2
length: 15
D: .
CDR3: CASSLNGGSTGELFF
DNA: TGTGCCAGCAGCTTAAACGGGGGATCCACCGGGGAGCTGTTTTTT

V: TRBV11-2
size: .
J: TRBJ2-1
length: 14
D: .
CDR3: CASSRGLMDNEQFF
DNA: TGTGCCAGCAGCCGCGGCCTCATGGACAATGAGCAGTTCTTC

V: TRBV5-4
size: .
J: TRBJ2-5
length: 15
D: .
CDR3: CASSLQQGGGETQYF
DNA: TGTGCCAGCAGCTTGCAACAGGGAGGGGGAGAGACCCAGTACTTC

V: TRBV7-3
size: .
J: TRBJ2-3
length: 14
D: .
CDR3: CASSETGSTDTQYF
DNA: TGTGCCAGCAGCGAAACAGGTAGCACAGATACGCAGTATTTT

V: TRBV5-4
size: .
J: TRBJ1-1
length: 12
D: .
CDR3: CASSRGQSRAFF
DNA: TGTGCCAGCAGCCGAGGACAGTCTCGAGCTTTCTTT

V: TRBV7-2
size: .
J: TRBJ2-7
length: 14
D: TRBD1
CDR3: CASSLRTGGFEQYF
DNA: TGTGCCAGCAGCTTAAGGACAGGGGGCTTCGAGCAGTACTTC

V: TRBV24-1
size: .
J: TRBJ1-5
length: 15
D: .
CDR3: CATSDPRGAGQPQHF
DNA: TGTGCCACCAGTGATCCTCGGGGGGCAGGTCAGCCCCAGCATTTT

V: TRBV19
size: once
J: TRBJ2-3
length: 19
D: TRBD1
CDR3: CASSQTGTGLTGRPNTQYF
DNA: TGTGCCAGTAGCCAAACCGGGACAGGACTTACTGGCAGACCAAATACGCAGTATTTT

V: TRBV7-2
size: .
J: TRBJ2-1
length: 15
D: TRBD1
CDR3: CASSPSVQGYNEQFF
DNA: TGTGCCAGCAGCCCGTCGGTACAGGGGTACAATGAGCAGTTCTTC

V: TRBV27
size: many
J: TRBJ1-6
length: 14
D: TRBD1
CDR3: CASTSGTGASPLHF
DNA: TGTGCCAGCACCTCCGGGACAGGGGCATCACCCCTCCACTTT

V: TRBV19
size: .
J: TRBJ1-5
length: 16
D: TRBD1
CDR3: CASTLGQGAGNQPQHF
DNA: TGTGCCAGTACTCTCGGACAGGGGGCGGGCAATCAGCCCCAGCATTTT

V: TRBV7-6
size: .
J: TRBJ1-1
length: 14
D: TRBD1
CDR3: CASSLGYRGRDAFF
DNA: TGTGCCAGCAGCTTAGGCTACAGGGGGCGCGATGCTTTCTTT

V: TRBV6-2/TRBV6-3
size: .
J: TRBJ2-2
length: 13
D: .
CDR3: CASSLSNTGELFF
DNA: TGTGCCAGCAGTTTATCGAACACCGGGGAGCTGTTTTTT

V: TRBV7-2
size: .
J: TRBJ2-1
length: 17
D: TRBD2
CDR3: CASSPATGGSSYNEQFF
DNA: TGTGCCAGCAGTCCCGCGACCGGGGGGAGCTCCTACAATGAGCAGTTCTTC

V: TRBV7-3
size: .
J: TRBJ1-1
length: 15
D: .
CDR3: CASSVAGNQNTEAFF
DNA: TGTGCCAGCAGCGTAGCAGGGAACCAGAACACTGAAGCTTTCTTT

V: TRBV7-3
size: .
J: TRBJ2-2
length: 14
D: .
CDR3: CASSSGGSAGELFF
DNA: TGTGCCAGCAGCTCGGGTGGAAGCGCCGGGGAGCTGTTTTTT

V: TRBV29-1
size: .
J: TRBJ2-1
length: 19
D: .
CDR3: CSVDSWPPPTGATYNEQFF
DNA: TGCAGCGTTGATTCCTGGCCGCCGCCTACGGGAGCAACCTACAATGAGCAGTTCTTC

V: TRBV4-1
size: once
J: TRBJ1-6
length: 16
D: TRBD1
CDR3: CASSQPKGQINSPLHF
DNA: TGCGCCAGCAGCCAACCGAAGGGACAGATCAATTCACCCCTCCACTTT

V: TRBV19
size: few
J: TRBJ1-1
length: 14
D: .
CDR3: CASSVKGIHTEAFF
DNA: TGTGCCAGTAGTGTAAAGGGGATACACACTGAAGCTTTCTTT

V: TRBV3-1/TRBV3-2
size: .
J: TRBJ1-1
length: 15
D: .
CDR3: CASSQAGGGKAEAFF
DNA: TGTGCCAGCAGCCAAGCGGGAGGGGGAAAGGCTGAAGCTTTCTTT

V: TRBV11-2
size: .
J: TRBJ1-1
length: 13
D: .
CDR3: CASSLLNPRGAFF
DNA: TGTGCCAGCAGCTTATTAAATCCAAGGGGAGCTTTCTTT

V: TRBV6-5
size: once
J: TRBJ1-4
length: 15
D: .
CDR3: CASSSRGRGGEKLFF
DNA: TGTGCCAGCAGTTCCCGAGGAAGGGGGGGCGAAAAACTGTTTTTT